The present T cell receptor beta chain was sequenced within a study of shared clonotypes between healthy human individuals. The table came from immunoSEQ multiplex PCR; TCRdb's copy has only in-frame clones and leaves some out. Of around 2,000,000 clones detected, about 95% appear once; the ten largest clones hold 0.85% to 1.3%. The naive CD8 fraction comprised CD45RO-negative cells positively selected for CCR7 and excluded terminally differentiated effector memory CD45RA+ cells. Notes on the study in general: The researchers took only blood, and tissue repertoires probably look different. Richness estimates generally favored naive over memory subsets. Shared clonotypes across all four donors exceeded non-shared ones in generation probability.

Germline V CDR1 and CDR2: MNHNY, SVGAGI (reference sequence). The CDR3 sequence is 12 residues long. Deletions cut 2 bases from V and 9 bases from J, with 8 bases between. Details on this clone: The antigen remains unidentified.

The TCR sequence derives from a man aged 18 to 29 in good health. Sequencing used naive CD8+ T cells sorted from blood. The chain joins TRBV6-6 to TRBJ2-4; tentatively, D is TRBD2 (5 bases). CDR3 region: CASSYARGIQYF. The CDR3 nucleotides are TGTGCCAGCAGTTACGCCCGGGGCATTCAGTACTTC.